Here is one T cell receptor beta chain with its context. The antigen it recognizes is unknown. No much larger clone exists at a distance of one base, and base qualities are not known. The data were taken from a study of shared T cell receptors in the human thymus (dated by TCRdb to the early 2020s). For the wider study: The study examined how self-reactive, shared T-cell receptor alpha chains are generated in the human thymus.

Taken from the germline V gene, the CDR1 and CDR2 loops are SQVTM and ANQGSEA. The cysteine opens and the phenylalanine closes a CDR3 of 14 amino acids. Only CDR3 DNA is held: 42 bases, read in frame from base 1. V is shortened by 3 bases, J by 3 bases, and the region joining them spans 15 bases. Library generation was performed with the immunoSEQ multiplex PCR assay. TCRdb's version of the immuneACCESS table is confined to in-frame rearrangements and falls short of the full clone set. An unresolved V gene accounts for under half of the shortfall where checked; the remainder is of unknown origin. The sample data list roughly 560,000 clones, and more than 75% of these were observed just once. The top ten hold 0.013% of the sample. The data were also submitted as part of a second study, on human thymus T cells. The second publication reports: Immunologically healthy infants undergoing open corrective cardiac surgery for congenital heart defects in Finland were used as donors. The thymus tissue came from surgical resects taken out during corrective cardiac surgery. Usage of V and J gene segments appeared to be biased in both the thymic and the peripheral blood repertoires. According to the related research, thymic TCR repertoires were highly overlapping among unrelated individuals. The study used under 10 infant thymus samples plus four related peripheral blood samples to characterize TCR alpha and beta repertoires. Donor ages ranging from roughly 6 to 244 days were recorded, and roughly six male and a couple of female infants were included in the cohort. Thymocytes were released mechanically from tissue and stored at -70 °C as pellets of roughly 9.5-31 million cells. A QIAsymphony instrument was used to extract genomic DNA from the frozen cell pellets. TCRB and TCRAD loci were amplified from a standardized quantity of quality-controlled genomic DNA using the immunoSEQ multiplex PCR assay. The amplicons covered the V(D)J region and were long enough to include the CDR3 and to identify the V and J genes. The commercial immunoSEQ service was used to sequence amplicons on an Illumina platform. Corrections for primer bias and sequencing errors followed previously described methods, while TCRAD and TCRB definitions were based on the IMGT database. Analysis of the repertoires was done with immunoSEQ Analyzer 3.0 and VDJTools and included basic statistics, V/J segment usage, diversity estimates, rarefaction and pairwise overlap. Diversity was estimated with Chao1, ChaoE, Efron-Thisted, Shannon and inverse Simpson indices, and also on datasets down-sampled to the smallest sample. For repertoire overlap, CDR3 nucleotide sequence, V gene and J gene had to match strictly, and clustering was done by Jaccard-based multidimensional scaling. On average, thymus samples yielded 800,000 or so unique TCRB clonotypes, whereas blood samples yielded about 80,000.

The sequencing sample was made of thymocytes. This chain joins TRBV29-1 to TRBJ2-7, with the D gene not clear enough to name. The receptor was isolated from a boy younger than two with a congenital heart defect. Donor details come from another sample of the same person, matched by shared clones. For the CDR3, the sequence is CSVDLSSRGYEQYF. The DNA reads as follows: TGCAGCGTTGATTTGAGTAGTCGCGGCTACGAGCAGTACTTC.